This passage covers 13 T cell receptor beta chains from one sample sequenced in a study of blood T cell repertoires in COVID-19. Sequenced by immunoSEQ multiplex PCR; TCRdb stores in-frame clones only, minus some. The data hold 100,000 or so clones, with 72% observed a single time. What was sequenced was peripheral blood. These receptors were taken from an elderly woman with acute or convalescent COVID-19.

The V gene is TRBV20-1, the J gene TRBJ1-2; 8 bases are a match to TRBD1. Germline trimming cut 3 bases from V and 6 bases from J; bases unmatched to any gene: 9. The CDR3 has 14 amino acids. Looked up from germline, CDR1 is DFQATT and CDR2 is SNEGSKA (reference sequence). DNA for the CDR3: TGCAGTGCTAGTGGACAGGGAAGGGGTGATGGCTACACCTTC. As protein: CSASGQGRGDGYTF.

J is TRBJ1-3 and V is TRBV11-1, with 8 bases identical to TRBD1. With 5 bases clipped from V and 7 bases from J, the junction kept 7 bases outside the gene matches. This CDR3 is 14 amino acids long. Germline V lookup: CDR1 SGHAT, CDR2 FQDESV (reference sequence). CDR3 in amino acids: CASSRVDRENTIYF. The CDR3 nucleotides are TGTGCCAGCAGCCGCGTGGACAGGGAGAACACCATATATTTT.

The chain recombines TRBV9 with TRBJ1-3; D unresolved. With 4 bases removed from V and 0 bases from J, the gap between germline ends came to 11 bases. Germline CDR1 reads SGDLS; CDR2 reads YYNGEE. This CDR3 has 15 residues. Written as DNA, the CDR3 is TGTGCCAGCAGCTCCCGACTGGTCTCTGGAAACACCATATATTTT. Translation: CASSSRLVSGNTIYF.

The J gene is TRBJ1-1, the V gene TRBV25-1, with D possibly TRBD1 on 5 matching bases. The ends were cut back, 0 bases at V and 2 bases at J, with 7 bases in the middle. The CDR3 is made up of 14 amino acids. Germline V lookup: CDR1 MGHDK, CDR2 SYGVNS. Here the CDR3 DNA reads TGTGCCAGCAGTGAATACGGGGGTAACACTGAAGCTTTCTTT. Protein sequence: CASSEYGGNTEAFF.

V and J are TRBV9 and TRBJ1-1; weak D call: TRBD1 (5 bases). CDR3 size: 16 residues. Germline CDR1 and CDR2: SGDLS and YYNGEE. Deletions cut 0 bases from V and 1 base from J, with 13 bases between. The CDR3 spells CASSVDLGVANTEAFF. In nucleotides, the CDR3 is TGTGCCAGCAGCGTAGACCTAGGGGTGGCGAACACTGAAGCTTTCTTT. The full variable domain, completed using reference TRBV9 and TRBJ1-1, is DSGVTQTPKHLITATGQRVTLRCSPRSGDLSVYWYQQSLDQGLQFLIQYYNGEERAKGNILERFSAQQFPDLHSELNLSSLELGDSALYFCASSVDLGVANTEAFFGQGTRLTVV.

The chain combines TRBV4-3 with TRBJ1-1, with D perhaps matching TRBD1 (5 bases). The CDR3 covers 14 residues. Germline values: CDR1 LGHNA, CDR2 YSLEER. Trimming took 4 bases from V and 5 from J, leaving 14 bases between them. The CDR3 DNA sequence: TGCGCCAGCAGCCTTAGGGGCTTAGGGACTGAAGCTTTCTTT. Protein sequence: CASSLRGLGTEAFF.

J is TRBJ2-1 and V is TRBV2; 11 positions agree with TRBD2. J gave up 5 bases and V 2 bases, and 8 bases lay outside the gene matches. In germline, CDR1 is SNHLY, CDR2 FYNNEI. The length of the CDR3 is 17 residues. CDR3 DNA: TGTGCCAGCAGTGAACGTGTAGCGGGGGGGATTAACAATGAGCAGTTCTTC. Its protein product is CASSERVAGGINNEQFF.

The CDR3 loop reads CASSLAGGRSTEAFF. The CDR3 DNA follows: TGTGCCAGCAGCTTGGCCGGTGGTCGGAGCACTGAAGCTTTCTTT. The chain combines TRBV5-4 with TRBJ1-1, with D unresolved. V lost 0 bases to trimming and J lost 4 bases, with 13 bases between them. The CDR3 has 15 amino acids. The germline V gene has CDR1 SGHNT and CDR2 YYREEE (reference sequence).

The V and J genes are TRBV5-8 and TRBJ2-5, with TRBD2 identical over 8 bases. The junction had 10 bases not matched to a gene; V was cut back by 2 bases and J by 4 bases. In germline, CDR1 is SGHTS, CDR2 YDEGEE. The CDR3 loop spans 16 amino acids. The CDR3 reads CASSFRGLGLIETQYF. CDR3 in DNA: TGTGCCAGCAGCTTTAGGGGACTAGGACTTATAGAGACCCAGTACTTC.

The V and J genes are TRBV6-5 and TRBJ1-1; TRBD1 might be the D (5 bases). CDR3 length: 13 residues. V dropped 3 bases and J dropped 4 bases, with 9 bases sitting between them. Germline CDR1 and CDR2: MNHEY and SVGAGI. The CDR3 DNA reads TGTGCCAGCAGTTATTCCGGGGGCACTGAAGCTTTCTTT. Translation gives CASSYSGGTEAFF.

This sequence joins TRBV14 and TRBJ1-4; D uncertain. Germline CDR1 and CDR2: SGHDN and FVKESK. The CDR3 is 15 amino acids. V was clipped by 5 bases and J by 6 bases, with 16 bases between them. The CDR3 sequence: CASSSSTTVDEKLFF. In DNA form, the CDR3 reads TGTGCCAGCAGCTCATCGACAACGGTGGATGAAAAACTGTTTTTT.

The V call is TRBV11-2, the J call TRBJ1-1, with TRBD1 matching 9 bases. CDR3 length: 14 residues. V was clipped by 8 bases and J by 3 bases; unmatched bases: 7. In germline, CDR1 is SGHAT, CDR2 FQNNGV. CDR3 amino acids: CASALGTGYTEAFF. In DNA, the CDR3 is TGTGCCAGCGCTTTGGGGACAGGGTACACTGAAGCTTTCTTT.

V and J are TRBV3-1 (or the pseudogene TRBV3-2) and TRBJ2-3, with 12 bases fitting TRBD2. The CDR3 length is 16 residues. After removal of 4 bases from V and 5 bases from J, the junction contained 7 bases not matched to a gene. In germline, CDR1 is LGHDT, CDR2 YNNKEL (reference sequence). CDR3 loop: CASSRLAGGSEDTQYF. As DNA, the CDR3 is TGTGCCAGCAGCCGCCTAGCGGGGGGGAGCGAAGATACGCAGTATTTT.